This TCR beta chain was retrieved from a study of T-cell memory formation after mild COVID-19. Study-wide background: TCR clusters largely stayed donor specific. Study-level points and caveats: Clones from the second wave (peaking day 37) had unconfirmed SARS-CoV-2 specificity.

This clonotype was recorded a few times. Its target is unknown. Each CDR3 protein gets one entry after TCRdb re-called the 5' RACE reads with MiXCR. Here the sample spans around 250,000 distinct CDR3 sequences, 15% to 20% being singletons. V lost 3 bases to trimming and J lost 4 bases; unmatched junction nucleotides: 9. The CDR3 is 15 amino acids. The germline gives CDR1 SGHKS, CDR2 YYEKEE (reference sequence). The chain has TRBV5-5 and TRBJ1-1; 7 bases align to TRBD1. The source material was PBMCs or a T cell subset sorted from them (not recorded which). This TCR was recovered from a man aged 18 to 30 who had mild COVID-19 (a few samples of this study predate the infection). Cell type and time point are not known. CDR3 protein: CASSSTRGRVTEAFF. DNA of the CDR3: TGTGCCAGCAGCTCTACAAGGGGGCGCGTCACTGAAGCTTTCTTT. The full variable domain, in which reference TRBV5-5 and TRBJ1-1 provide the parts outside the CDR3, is DAGVTQSPTHLIKTRGQQVTLRCSPISGHKSVSWYQQVLGQGPQFIFQYYEKEERGRGNFPDRFSARQFPNYSSELNVNALLLGDSALYLCASSSTRGRVTEAFFGQGTRLTVV.